A single sample gave rise to the 6 T cell receptor beta chains below, sequenced in a study of control samples from healthy donors and cancer patients. Here immunoSEQ multiplex PCR was the method, and the copy in TCRdb shows in-frame clones only, minus some. The repertoire consists of 110,000 to 150,000 clones, with roughly 90% occurring once and the leading ten covering around 11%. The sample was blood. The source is a man aged 25-40 years in good health.

V usage is TRBV28 and J usage is TRBJ1-2, with no clear D. This CDR3 has 12 residues. CDR1 is MDHEN and CDR2 is SYDVKM in the germline V gene. Trimming took off 5 bases at V and 8 bases at J, with 12 bases between the two ends. Here the CDR3 DNA reads TGTGCCAGCAGTCTGCGATCTTGGGGCTACACCTTC. It codes for CASSLRSWGYTF.

This chain uses TRBV19 with TRBJ1-1, with D unclear. Germline values: CDR1 LNHDA, CDR2 SQIVND (reference sequence). Trimming stripped 7 bases from V and 4 bases from J, with 19 bases between. There are 15 residues in the CDR3. CDR3 nucleotides: TGTGCCAGTACCCCGCGGGTTCCAGAGAGCACTGAAGCTTTCTTT. This encodes CASTPRVPESTEAFF.

The V call is TRBV19, the J call TRBJ1-2, with 7 positions matching TRBD1. Germline assignment: CDR1 LNHDA and CDR2 SQIVND (reference sequence). This CDR3 has 14 residues. The junction had 9 bases not matched to a gene; V was cut back by 5 bases and J by 6 bases. This CDR3 is CASSSAQGRNGYTF. CDR3 coding DNA: TGTGCCAGTAGTTCCGCACAGGGGAGGAATGGCTACACCTTC.

This clone was observed a handful of times. Other DNA sequences in the same sample also yield this CDR3. The V gene is TRBV7-2, the J gene TRBJ1-5; D is uncertain. The CDR3 sequence is 13 residues long. Germline lookup yields CDR1 SGHTA and CDR2 FQGNSA. V lost 4 bases, J lost 4 bases, and 8 bases lay in between. The CDR3 spells CASSYRGNQPQHF. CDR3 coding DNA: TGTGCCAGCAGCTATCGCGGGAATCAGCCCCAGCATTTT.

V gene TRBV7-9 combines with J gene TRBJ2-1, with 10 bases that match TRBD2. CDR3 length: 17 amino acids. The germline CDR1 and CDR2 sequences are SEHNR and FQNEAQ (reference sequence). The V gene end was trimmed by 5 bases and the J gene end by 8 bases; junction bases not matched to a gene: 15. This chain's CDR3 is CASSPLLAGDIIHEQFF. In DNA form, the CDR3 reads TGTGCCAGCAGCCCCCTGCTAGCGGGAGATATTATCCATGAGCAGTTCTTC. Supplemented by reference TRBV7-9 and TRBJ2-1, the full variable domain reads DTGVSQNPRHKITKRGQNVTFRCDPISEHNRLYWYRQTLGQGPEFLTYFQNEAQLEKSRLLSDRFSAERPKGSFSTLEIQRTEQGDSAMYLCASSPLLAGDIIHEQFFGPGTRLTVL.

The CDR3 loop is CASSLVRRGTDTQYF. The CDR3 DNA sequence: TGTGCCAGCAGCTTAGTCCGGCGGGGTACAGATACGCAGTATTTT. V gene TRBV7-2 combines with J gene TRBJ2-3; D may be TRBD2 (6 bases). V lost 1 base and J lost 3, with 11 bases in between. CDR1 and CDR2 (germline): SGHTA, FQGNSA. The CDR3 totals 15 residues. Looking up the rest from reference TRBV7-2 and TRBJ2-3 gives the full variable domain: GAGVSQSPSNKVTEKGKDVELRCDPISGHTALYWYRQSLGQGLEFLIYFQGNSAPDKSGLPSDRFSAERTGGSVSTLTIQRTQQEDSAVYLCASSLVRRGTDTQYFGPGTRLTVL.